Shown below are 21 T cell receptor beta chains from a single sample sequenced in a study of identical twins. One entry per CDR3 protein results from TCRdb running MiXCR on the 5' RACE reads. The sample comprises about 530,000 distinct CDR3 sequences, about a fifth of which are singletons, and 0.48% rests with the top ten. This same sample was also taken into another study, of yellow fever vaccine responses in identical twins.

Sequencing was carried out using CD4+ T cells sorted from blood. All receptors come from a woman in her late teens or twenties in good health.

This clonotype was recorded many times. The J gene is TRBJ2-1, the V gene TRBV5-1; 8 bases align to TRBD2. The CDR3 extends over 17 amino acids. Germline-derived CDR1 and CDR2 are SGHRS and YFSETQ. V lost 3 bases and J lost 0; bases outside the gene matches: 8. CDR3 in DNA: TGCGCCAGCAGCTCGGGAGGGGGATGGAGCTCCTACAATGAGCAGTTCTTC. As protein: CASSSGGGWSSYNEQFF.

This clonotype was observed a handful of times. The J gene is TRBJ2-7, the V gene TRBV6-1, with D possibly matching TRBD1 (6 bases). Germline CDR1 reads MNHNS; CDR2 reads SASEGT. The CDR3 sequence is 13 residues long. The V end lost 2 bases, the J end lost 6 bases, and 11 bases lay between the germline ends. DNA for the CDR3: TGTGCCAGCAGTGAAACCCTAGGGGGCGAGCAGTACGTC. This sequence encodes CASSETLGGEQYV.

This clonotype appeared a few times. V is TRBV12-3 or TRBV12-4 and J is TRBJ2-1; TRBD2 matches 8 bases. The CDR3 length is 14 residues. The V gene end was trimmed by 3 bases and the J gene end by 5 bases; junction bases not matched to a gene: 3. The CDR3 protein is CASSLGTRNNEQFF. The DNA for the CDR3 is TGTGCCAGCAGTTTGGGGACTAGAAACAATGAGCAGTTCTTC.

The rearrangement joins TRBV5-1 to TRBJ2-5; 14 bases line up with TRBD2. CDR1 is SGHRS and CDR2 is YFSETQ in the germline V gene. V lost 4 bases to trimming and J lost 3 bases; unmatched junction nucleotides: 14. The CDR3 has 19 residues. The CDR3 region has the DNA TGCGCCAGCAGCCCAGGGACTAGCGGGGGAAGCTCCCCCAAAGAGACCCAGTACTTC. Translated, it gives CASSPGTSGGSSPKETQYF.

This clonotype was detected only a few times. This chain uses TRBV19 with TRBJ2-7, with 10 bases aligning to TRBD2. V dropped 3 bases and J dropped 1; count of bases not matched to a gene: 6. Per the germline V gene, CDR1 is LNHDA and CDR2 is SQIVND (reference sequence). The CDR3 covers 16 residues. CDR3 coding DNA: TGTGCCAGTAGTATCTCTCTAGCGGGAGAGTCCTACGAGCAGTACTTC. Translation: CASSISLAGESYEQYF.

The genes are TRBV3-1 and TRBJ2-1; D not certain. Per the germline V gene, CDR1 is LGHDT and CDR2 is YNNKEL (reference sequence). The CDR3 totals 12 residues. Between the trimmed V and J ends, which lost 4 bases and 4 bases, there was a span of 5 bases. CDR3 in amino acids: CASSLWYNEQFF. CDR3 sequence (DNA): TGTGCCAGCAGCCTCTGGTACAATGAGCAGTTCTTC.

V usage is TRBV6-5 and J usage is TRBJ2-1, with 7 bases fitting TRBD2. J lost 12 bases, V lost 0 bases, and 8 bases had no gene match. This CDR3 is 14 amino acids long. Germline CDR1 and CDR2: MNHEY and SVGAGI. The CDR3 spells CASSYSRGGSTQFF. The CDR3 DNA reads as TGTGCCAGCAGTTACTCCCGGGGCGGGAGTACGCAGTTCTTC.

This clonotype was detected many times. V is TRBV7-9 and J is TRBJ2-4, with D possibly matching TRBD2 (6 bases). The ends were cut back, 4 bases at V and 8 bases at J, with 18 bases in the middle. The germline V gene has CDR1 SEHNR and CDR2 FQNEAQ (reference sequence). The CDR3 runs 15 residues. CDR3 protein: CASSSTGTWGDIQYF. The CDR3, as DNA: TGTGCCAGCAGCTCCACCGGGACCTGGGGGGACATTCAGTACTTC.

The chain couples TRBV18 to TRBJ2-1; 12 nucleotides line up with TRBD2. The germline CDR1 and CDR2 sequences are KGHSH and LQKENI. V was pared by 3 bases and J by 8 bases, with 8 bases of the junction left unmatched. This CDR3 spans 16 amino acids. As DNA, the CDR3 is TGTGCCAGCTCACCTGGACTAGCGGGGCCTAGCCATGAGCAGTTCTTC. It is translated as CASSPGLAGPSHEQFF.

The rearrangement links TRBV20-1 to TRBJ2-2; weak D call: TRBD1 (5 bases). CDR3 length: 14 residues. CDR1 and CDR2 (germline): DFQATT, SNEGSKA (reference sequence). Deletions cut 6 bases from V and 1 base from J, with 12 bases between. The CDR3 DNA is TGCAGTGCCATGGGGCCTGGGAACACCGGGGAGCTGTTTTTT. It yields the protein CSAMGPGNTGELFF.

This clonotype was picked up many times. The V call is TRBV5-1, the J call TRBJ2-1, with 8 bases aligning to TRBD1. Germline lookup yields CDR1 SGHRS and CDR2 YFSETQ. The junction had 2 bases not matched to a gene; V was cut back by 0 bases and J by 3 bases. The CDR3 runs 15 residues. The CDR3 reads CASSLGTGNYNEQFF. The CDR3, as DNA: TGCGCCAGCAGCTTGGGGACAGGGAACTACAATGAGCAGTTCTTC.

The chain has TRBV20-1 and TRBJ2-1, with D hard to call. The CDR3 has 12 amino acids. Germline CDR1 and CDR2: DFQATT and SNEGSKA (reference sequence). Trimming shortened V by 3 bases and J by 8 bases, and 11 bases separated the two germline ends. This CDR3 reads CSASPGSDEQFF. The CDR3 DNA reads as TGCAGTGCTAGTCCCGGCTCGGATGAGCAGTTCTTC.

This clonotype appeared a few times. This chain joins TRBV3-1 and TRBJ2-7; unclear D gene. There are 12 residues in the CDR3. Trimming took 5 bases from V and 2 from J, leaving 7 bases between them. Germline CDR1 is LGHDT and CDR2 is YNNKEL (reference sequence). In nucleotides, the CDR3 is TGTGCCAGCAGCGTACGTACCTACGAGCAGTACTTC. Its translation: CASSVRTYEQYF.

CDR3 sequence: CASSPDRGIYNEQFF. CDR3 nucleotides: TGTGCCAGCAGCCCGGACAGGGGTATTTACAATGAGCAGTTCTTC. This chain links TRBV7-9 with TRBJ2-1; 9 positions match TRBD1. V gave up 5 bases and J gave up 4 bases; unmatched junction bases: 6. Germline values: CDR1 SEHNR, CDR2 FQNEAQ (reference sequence). The CDR3 runs 15 residues.

This clonotype has a handful of counts. This chain links TRBV27 with TRBJ1-6; TRBD1 might be the D (5 bases). The CDR3 is 15 amino acids. CDR1 MNHEY and CDR2 SMNVEV come from the germline V gene (reference sequence). V lost 2 bases to trimming and J lost 6 bases, with 11 bases between them. CDR3 amino acids: CASSLHQGLNSPLHF. Here the CDR3 DNA reads TGTGCCAGCAGTTTACACCAGGGTCTTAATTCACCCCTCCACTTT.

J is TRBJ2-1 and V is TRBV5-1, with 9 bases matching TRBD2. J was trimmed by 7 bases and V by 0 bases; bases with no gene match: 20. The CDR3 consists of 20 residues. Germline values: CDR1 SGHRS, CDR2 YFSETQ. The chain's CDR3 is CASSLGLGAGRLAEGNEQFF. In nucleotides, the CDR3 is TGCGCCAGCAGCTTGGGATTGGGTGCGGGTAGACTAGCGGAGGGTAATGAGCAGTTCTTC. Using reference TRBV5-1 and TRBJ2-1 for the parts outside the CDR3, the full variable domain is KAGVTQTPRYLIKTRGQQVTLSCSPISGHRSVSWYQQTPGQGLQFLFEYFSETQRNKGNFPGRFSGRQFSNSRSEMNVSTLELGDSALYLCASSLGLGAGRLAEGNEQFFGPGTRLTVL.

This clonotype has a handful of counts. The chain joins TRBV18 to TRBJ2-7; no clear D. V lost 3 bases and J lost 0, with 18 bases in between. The CDR3 loop spans 17 amino acids. Germline assignment: CDR1 KGHSH and CDR2 LQKENI. CDR3 residues: CASSPRTDSSSSYEQYF. The CDR3 DNA follows: TGTGCCAGCTCACCCAGAACCGACTCGAGTAGCTCCTACGAGCAGTACTTC.

This chain connects TRBV5-8 to TRBJ2-6; either TRBD1 or TRBD2 may fit D (6 bases each). V was pared by 3 bases and J by 0 bases, with 10 bases between. The CDR3 totals 16 residues. The germline V gene encodes CDR1 SGHTS and CDR2 YDEGEE. CDR3: CASSSGASSGANVLTF. CDR3 in DNA: TGTGCCAGCAGCTCGGGGGCAAGCTCTGGGGCCAACGTCCTGACTTTC. The complete variable domain, with remaining parts taken from reference TRBV5-8 and TRBJ2-6, reads EAGVTQSPTHLIKTRGQQATLRCSPISGHTSVYWYQQALGLGLQFLLWYDEGEERNRGNFPPRFSGRQFPNYSSELNVNALELEDSALYLCASSSGASSGANVLTFGAGSRLTVL.

J is TRBJ2-3 and V is TRBV2; 8 bases are a match to TRBD1. Germline V lookup: CDR1 SNHLY, CDR2 FYNNEI. The CDR3 is 15 amino acids. V was clipped by 5 bases and J by 3 bases; unmatched bases: 7. The CDR3 DNA reads as TGTGCCAGCAGTCAGGGGGCTAGTCTTACAGATACGCAGTATTTT. It specifies CASSQGASLTDTQYF.

The rearrangement links TRBV3-1 to TRBJ2-7; 12 bases match TRBD2. Trimming at V came to 6 bases and at J to 6 bases, leaving 15 bases not matched to a gene. Germline loops: CDR1 LGHDT, CDR2 YNNKEL (reference sequence). The CDR3 runs to 17 residues. CDR3 in amino acids: CASSRTSGMTSSVEQYF. The CDR3 coding sequence is TGTGCCAGCAGTCGGACTAGCGGGATGACTTCCTCTGTCGAGCAGTACTTC.

In its sample, this clonotype was seen a few times. The chain recombines TRBV2 with TRBJ2-2; 10 positions agree with TRBD2. Germline CDR1 SNHLY, CDR2 FYNNEI. The CDR3 totals 14 residues. V trimming: 4 bases; J trimming: 8 bases; junction bases outside the gene matches: 4. The DNA for the CDR3 is TGTGCCAGCAGTGTGCCTAGCGGGAGAGGGGAGCTGTTTTTT. This encodes CASSVPSGRGELFF.